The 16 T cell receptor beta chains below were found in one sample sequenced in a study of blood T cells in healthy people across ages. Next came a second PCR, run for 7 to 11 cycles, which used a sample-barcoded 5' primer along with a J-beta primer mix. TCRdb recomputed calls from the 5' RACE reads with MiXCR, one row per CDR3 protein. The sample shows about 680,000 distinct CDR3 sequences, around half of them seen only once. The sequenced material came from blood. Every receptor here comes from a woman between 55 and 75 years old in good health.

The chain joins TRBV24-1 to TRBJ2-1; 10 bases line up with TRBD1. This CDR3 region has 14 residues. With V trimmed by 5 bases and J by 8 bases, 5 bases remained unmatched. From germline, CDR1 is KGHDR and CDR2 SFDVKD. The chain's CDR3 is CATSARDRGHEQFF. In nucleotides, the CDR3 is TGTGCCACCAGTGCCCGGGACAGGGGCCATGAGCAGTTCTTC.

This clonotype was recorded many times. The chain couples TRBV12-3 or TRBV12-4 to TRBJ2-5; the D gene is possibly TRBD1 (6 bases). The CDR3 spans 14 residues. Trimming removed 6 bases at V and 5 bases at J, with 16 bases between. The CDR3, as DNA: TGTGCCAGCAGACTGAGACAGGCTGAGGAGACCCAGTACTTC. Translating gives CASRLRQAEETQYF.

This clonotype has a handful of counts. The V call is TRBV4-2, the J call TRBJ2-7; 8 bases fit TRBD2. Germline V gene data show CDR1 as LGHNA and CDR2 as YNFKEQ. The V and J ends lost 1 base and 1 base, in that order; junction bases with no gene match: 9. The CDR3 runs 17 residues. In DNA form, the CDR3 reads TGTGCCAGCAGCCAAGCGGGGGGGGCAGGGAATTCCTACGAGCAGTACTTC. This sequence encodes CASSQAGGAGNSYEQYF.

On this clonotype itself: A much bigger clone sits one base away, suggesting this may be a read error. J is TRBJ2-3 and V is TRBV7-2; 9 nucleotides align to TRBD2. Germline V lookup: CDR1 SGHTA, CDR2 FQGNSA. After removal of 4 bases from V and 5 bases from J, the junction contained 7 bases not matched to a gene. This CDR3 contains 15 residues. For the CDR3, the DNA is TGTGCCAGCAGCTGGGCGGGAGGGTCTGAAGATACGCAGTATTTT. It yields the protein CASSWAGGSEDTQYF.

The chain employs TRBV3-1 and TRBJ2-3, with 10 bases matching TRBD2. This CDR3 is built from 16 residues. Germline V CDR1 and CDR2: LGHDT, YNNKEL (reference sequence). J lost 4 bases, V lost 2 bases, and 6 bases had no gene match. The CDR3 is CASSQSLAGVPDTQYF. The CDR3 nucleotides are TGTGCCAGCAGCCAATCCCTAGCGGGAGTCCCAGATACGCAGTATTTT.

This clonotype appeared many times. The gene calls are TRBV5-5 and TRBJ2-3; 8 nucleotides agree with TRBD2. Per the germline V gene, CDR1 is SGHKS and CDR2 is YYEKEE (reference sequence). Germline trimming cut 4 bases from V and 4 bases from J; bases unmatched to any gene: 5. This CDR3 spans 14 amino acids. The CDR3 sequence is CASSHSGGADTQYF. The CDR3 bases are TGTGCCAGCAGCCATTCCGGGGGGGCAGATACGCAGTATTTT.

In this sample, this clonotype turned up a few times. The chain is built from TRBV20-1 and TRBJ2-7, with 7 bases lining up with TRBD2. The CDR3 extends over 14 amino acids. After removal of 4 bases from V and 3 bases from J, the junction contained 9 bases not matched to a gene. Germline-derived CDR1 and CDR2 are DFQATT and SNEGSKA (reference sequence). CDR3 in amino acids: CSATSGTMNYEQYF. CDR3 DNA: TGCAGTGCTACCTCCGGGACTATGAACTACGAGCAGTACTTC.

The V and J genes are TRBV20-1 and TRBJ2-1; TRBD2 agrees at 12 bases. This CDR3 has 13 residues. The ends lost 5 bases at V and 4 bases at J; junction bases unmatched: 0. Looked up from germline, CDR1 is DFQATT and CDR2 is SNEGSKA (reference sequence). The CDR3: CSAGLAGYNEQFF. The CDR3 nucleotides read TGCAGTGCTGGACTAGCGGGGTACAATGAGCAGTTCTTC.

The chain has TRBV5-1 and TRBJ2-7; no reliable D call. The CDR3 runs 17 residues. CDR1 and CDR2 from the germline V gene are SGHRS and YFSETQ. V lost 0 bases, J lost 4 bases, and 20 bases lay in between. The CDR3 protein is CASSLANGKIQRYEQYF. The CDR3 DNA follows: TGCGCCAGCAGCTTGGCGAATGGCAAGATCCAGAGGTACGAGCAGTACTTC.

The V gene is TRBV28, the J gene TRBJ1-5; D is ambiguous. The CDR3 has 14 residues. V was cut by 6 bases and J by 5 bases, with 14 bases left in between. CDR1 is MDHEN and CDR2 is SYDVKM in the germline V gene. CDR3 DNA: TGTGCCAGCAGGGGCAGCGGGTGGGATCAGCCCCAGCATTTT. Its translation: CASRGSGWDQPQHF.

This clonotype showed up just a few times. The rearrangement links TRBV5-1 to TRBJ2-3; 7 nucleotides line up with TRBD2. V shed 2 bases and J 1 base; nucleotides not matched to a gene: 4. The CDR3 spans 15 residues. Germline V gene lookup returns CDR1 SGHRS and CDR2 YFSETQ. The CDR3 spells CASSFALAGTDTQYF. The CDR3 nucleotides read TGCGCCAGCAGCTTCGCCCTAGCGGGCACAGATACGCAGTATTTT.

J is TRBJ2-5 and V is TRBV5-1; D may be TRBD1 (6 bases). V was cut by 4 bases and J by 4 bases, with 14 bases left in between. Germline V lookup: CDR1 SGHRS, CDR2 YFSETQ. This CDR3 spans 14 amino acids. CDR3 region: CASSPQGRGETQYF. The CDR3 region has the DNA TGCGCCAGCAGCCCCCAGGGGAGAGGAGAGACCCAGTACTTC.

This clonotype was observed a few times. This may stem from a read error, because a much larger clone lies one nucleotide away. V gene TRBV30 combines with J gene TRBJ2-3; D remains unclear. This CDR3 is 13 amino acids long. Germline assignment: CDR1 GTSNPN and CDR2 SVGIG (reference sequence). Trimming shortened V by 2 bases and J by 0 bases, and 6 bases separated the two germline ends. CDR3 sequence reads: CAWSCTSTDTQYF. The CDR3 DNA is TGTGCCTGGAGTTGCACTAGCACAGATACGCAGTATTTT. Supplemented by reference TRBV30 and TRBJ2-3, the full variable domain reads SQTIHQWPATLVQPVGSPLSLECTVEGTSNPNLYWYRQAAGRGLQLLFYSVGIGQISSEVPQNLSASRPQDRQFILSSKKLLLSDSGFYLCAWSCTSTDTQYFGPGTRLTVL.

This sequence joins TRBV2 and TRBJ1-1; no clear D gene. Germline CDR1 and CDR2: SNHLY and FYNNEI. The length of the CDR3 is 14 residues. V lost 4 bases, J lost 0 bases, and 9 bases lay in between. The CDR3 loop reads CASSGQPMNTEAFF. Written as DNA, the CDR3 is TGTGCCAGCAGTGGGCAGCCCATGAACACTGAAGCTTTCTTT.

Here the CDR3 reads CASSLTSGRGSTDTQYF. CDR3 nucleotide sequence: TGTGCCAGCAGCTTAACTAGCGGGAGGGGCAGCACAGATACGCAGTATTTT. The rearrangement uses TRBV7-2 and TRBJ2-3, with 13 bases aligning to TRBD2. The CDR3 is 17 residues long. Germline trimming cut 2 bases from V and 0 bases from J; bases unmatched to any gene: 2. The germline CDR1 and CDR2 sequences are SGHTA and FQGNSA.

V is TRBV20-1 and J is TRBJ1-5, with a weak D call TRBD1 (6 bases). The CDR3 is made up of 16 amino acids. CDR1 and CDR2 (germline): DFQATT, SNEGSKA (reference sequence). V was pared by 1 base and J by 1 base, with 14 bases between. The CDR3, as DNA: TGCAGTGCTAGAGGATTGCGGGGGGCGAGCAATCAGCCCCAGCATTTT. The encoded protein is CSARGLRGASNQPQHF.